These 11 T cell receptor beta chains share one sample of origin, sequenced in a study of cytomegalovirus exposure and HLA in healthy donors. Use of 60 Vbeta and 13 Jbeta primers characterized the PCR. The assay was immunoSEQ multiplex PCR, and TCRdb's table has in-frame clones only and misses some. The sample has under 200,000 clones; about 77% are singletons. The sample taken for sequencing was PBMCs. The receptors here all came from a male donor in good health and CMV-seropositive.

A single count supports this clone. V gene TRBV7-3 combines with J gene TRBJ2-1, with 7 bases matching TRBD2. CDR1 is SGHTA and CDR2 is FQGTGA in the germline V gene. This CDR3 has 15 amino acids. Trimming at V came to 3 bases and at J to 8 bases, leaving 10 bases not matched to a gene. This chain's CDR3 is CASSFERGLGYEQFF. The DNA of the CDR3 is TGTGCCAGCAGCTTCGAGCGGGGCCTCGGGTATGAGCAGTTCTTC. Drawing the rest from reference TRBV7-3 and TRBJ2-1, the complete variable domain is GAGVSQTPSNKVTEKGKYVELRCDPISGHTALYWYRQSLGQGPEFLIYFQGTGAADDSGLPNDRFFAVRPEGSVSTLKIQRTERGDSAVYLCASSFERGLGYEQFFGPGTRLTVL.

CDR3 DNA: TGCGCCAGCAGCCAGATTATAGCCACCGGGGAGCTGTTTTTT. It specifies CASSQIIATGELFF. The chain links TRBV4-3 to TRBJ2-2; D is unresolved. V shed 3 bases and J shed 4 bases, with 9 bases lying between them. Germline V gives CDR1 LGHNA, CDR2 YSLEER. There are 14 residues in the CDR3.

This chain links TRBV6-1 with TRBJ2-7; perhaps TRBD2 as D (5 bases). The CDR3 spans 15 residues. The germline gives CDR1 MNHNS, CDR2 SASEGT. V lost 7 bases, J lost 4 bases, and 20 bases lay in between. CDR3 DNA: TGTGCCAGCACCCAAGACGGATCTTCGGGGTACGAGCAGTACTTC. Encoded protein: CASTQDGSSGYEQYF.

As to this clone: The junction shows a germline mismatch at one end, possibly a read error. The chain is built from TRBV7-7 and TRBJ2-5; 12 nucleotides line up with TRBD1. CDR3 length equals 15 residues. Germline V gene lookup returns CDR1 SSHAT and CDR2 FNYEAQ (reference sequence). CDR3 coding DNA: TGTGCTAGCAGCGCGGGACAGGGGGCGGGAGAGACCCAGTACTTC. It specifies CASSAGQGAGETQYF.

The CDR3 sequence is CASSQSWTGVYEQYF. CDR3 nucleotides: TGCGCCAGCAGTCAATCGTGGACAGGGGTCTACGAGCAGTACTTC. The V call is TRBV23-1, the J call TRBJ2-7, with TRBD1 matching 9 bases. TRBV23-1 is an ORF, with its function uncertain. The junction had 3 bases not matched to a gene; V was cut back by 0 bases and J by 3 bases. This CDR3 has 15 amino acids.

With respect to this clone: Other DNA variants within this sample encode the same CDR3. This chain joins TRBV19 and TRBJ2-3; D unclear. V shed 7 bases and J shed 0 bases, with 2 bases lying between them. CDR1 LNHDA and CDR2 SQIVND come from the germline V gene (reference sequence). This CDR3 has 11 residues. CDR3 residues: CASTSTDTQYF. Here the CDR3 DNA reads TGTGCCAGTACGAGCACAGATACGCAGTATTTT.

The chain joins TRBV2 to TRBJ2-2, with D unresolved. CDR1 and CDR2 (germline): SNHLY, FYNNEI. The CDR3 covers 14 residues. V was cut by 6 bases and J by 5 bases, with 13 bases left in between. The CDR3 reads CASRVSEVTGELFF. CDR3 DNA sequence: TGTGCCAGCAGAGTCAGTGAGGTTACCGGGGAGCTGTTTTTT.

This clone was seen more than once but under ten times. The chain carries TRBV4-1 and TRBJ1-6; D is uncertain. Germline lookup yields CDR1 MGHRA and CDR2 YSYEKL. The V end was cut by 0 bases, the J end by 6 bases, with 15 bases between. The CDR3 is 17 amino acids. The CDR3 loop reads CASSQDPITAINSPLHF. CDR3 sequence (DNA): TGCGCCAGCAGCCAAGATCCAATAACAGCCATTAATTCACCCCTCCACTTT.

V and J are TRBV30 and TRBJ1-6, with TRBD1 matching over 9 bases. V was pared by 7 bases and J by 7 bases, with 5 bases of the junction left unmatched. The CDR3 sequence is 13 residues long. Germline CDR1 and CDR2: GTSNPN and SVGIG (reference sequence). Here the CDR3 DNA reads TGTGCCTTGACCGGACAGGGGAATTCACCCCTCCACTTT. Encoded protein: CALTGQGNSPLHF.

The CDR3 spells CAWRTGYRYEQYF. DNA of the CDR3: TGTGCCTGGAGGACAGGGTATCGGTACGAGCAGTACTTC. This sequence joins TRBV30 and TRBJ2-5; 7 positions match TRBD1. The J call may be incorrect, as the DNA end agrees better with TRBJ2-7. There are 13 residues in the CDR3. The V gene's germline CDR1 is GTSNPN and CDR2 SVGIG (reference sequence).

The chain is built from TRBV7-9 and TRBJ2-7; no clear D gene. This CDR3 contains 12 residues. Germline CDR1 is SEHNR and CDR2 is FQNEAQ (reference sequence). V was trimmed by 5 bases and J by 5 bases, leaving 10 bases between them. The CDR3 region has the DNA TGTGCCAGCAGCAAGACACTCGACGAGCAGTACTTC. Residues: CASSKTLDEQYF.